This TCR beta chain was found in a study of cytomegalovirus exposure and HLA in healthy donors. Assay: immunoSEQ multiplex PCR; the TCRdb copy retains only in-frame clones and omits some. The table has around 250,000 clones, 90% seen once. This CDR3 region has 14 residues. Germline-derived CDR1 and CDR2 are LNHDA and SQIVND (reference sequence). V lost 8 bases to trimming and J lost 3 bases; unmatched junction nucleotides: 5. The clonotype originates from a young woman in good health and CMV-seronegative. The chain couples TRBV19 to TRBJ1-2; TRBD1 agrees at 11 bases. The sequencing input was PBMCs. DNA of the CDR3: TGTGCCAGTGGACAGGGGGCTCGGCACTATGGCTACACCTTC. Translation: CASGQGARHYGYTF.